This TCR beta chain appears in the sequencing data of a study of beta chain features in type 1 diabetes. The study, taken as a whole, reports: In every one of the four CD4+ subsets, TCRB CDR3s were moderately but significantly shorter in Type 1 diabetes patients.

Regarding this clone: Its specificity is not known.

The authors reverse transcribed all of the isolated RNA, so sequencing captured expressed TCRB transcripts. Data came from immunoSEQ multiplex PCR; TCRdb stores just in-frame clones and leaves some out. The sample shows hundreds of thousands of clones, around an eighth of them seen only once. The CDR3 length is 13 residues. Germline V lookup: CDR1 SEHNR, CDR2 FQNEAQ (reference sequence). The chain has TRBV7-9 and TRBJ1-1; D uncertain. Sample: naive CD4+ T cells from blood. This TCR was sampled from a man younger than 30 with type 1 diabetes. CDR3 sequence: CAAHGAGNTEAFF. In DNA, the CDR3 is TGTGCTGCCCACGGTGCTGGGAACACTGAAGCTTTCTTT.